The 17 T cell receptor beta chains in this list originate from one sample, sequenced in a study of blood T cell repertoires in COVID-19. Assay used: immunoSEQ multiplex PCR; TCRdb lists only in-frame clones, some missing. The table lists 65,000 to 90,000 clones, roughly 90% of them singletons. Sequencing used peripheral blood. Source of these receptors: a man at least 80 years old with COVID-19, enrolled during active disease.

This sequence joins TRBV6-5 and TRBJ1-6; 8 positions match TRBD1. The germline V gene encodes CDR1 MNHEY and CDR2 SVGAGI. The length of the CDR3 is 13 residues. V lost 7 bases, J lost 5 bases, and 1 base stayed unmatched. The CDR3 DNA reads TGTGCCAGCATGGGACAGGATAATTCACCCCTCCACTTT. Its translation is CASMGQDNSPLHF.

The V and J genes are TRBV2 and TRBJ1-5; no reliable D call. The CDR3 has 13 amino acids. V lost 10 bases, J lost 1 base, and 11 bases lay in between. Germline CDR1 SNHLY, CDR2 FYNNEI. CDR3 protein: CATKPRSNQPQHF. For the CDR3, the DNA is TGTGCCACCAAGCCCCGGAGCAATCAGCCCCAGCATTTT.

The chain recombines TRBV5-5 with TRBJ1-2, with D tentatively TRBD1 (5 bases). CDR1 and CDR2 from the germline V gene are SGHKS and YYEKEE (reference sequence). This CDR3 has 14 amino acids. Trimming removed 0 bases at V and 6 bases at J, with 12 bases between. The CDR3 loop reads CASSLEPGGHGYTF. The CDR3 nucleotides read TGTGCCAGCAGCTTGGAACCGGGGGGACATGGCTACACCTTC. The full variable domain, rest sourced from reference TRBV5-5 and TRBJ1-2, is DAGVTQSPTHLIKTRGQQVTLRCSPISGHKSVSWYQQVLGQGPQFIFQYYEKEERGRGNFPDRFSARQFPNYSSELNVNALLLGDSALYLCASSLEPGGHGYTFGSGTRLTVV.

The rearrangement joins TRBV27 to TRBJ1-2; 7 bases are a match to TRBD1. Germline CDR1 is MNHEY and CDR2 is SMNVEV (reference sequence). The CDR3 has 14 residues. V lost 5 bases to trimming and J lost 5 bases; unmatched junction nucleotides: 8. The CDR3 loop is CASSPAKTGYGYTF. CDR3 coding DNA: TGTGCCAGCAGTCCCGCAAAGACAGGGTATGGCTACACCTTC.

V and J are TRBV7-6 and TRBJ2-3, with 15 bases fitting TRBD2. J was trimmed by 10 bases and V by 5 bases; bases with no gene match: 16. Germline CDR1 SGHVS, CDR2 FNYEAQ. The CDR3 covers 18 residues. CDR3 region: CASSPPGLAGGGQRAQYF. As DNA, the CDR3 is TGTGCCAGCAGCCCGCCGGGACTAGCGGGGGGCGGTCAGAGGGCGCAGTATTTT.

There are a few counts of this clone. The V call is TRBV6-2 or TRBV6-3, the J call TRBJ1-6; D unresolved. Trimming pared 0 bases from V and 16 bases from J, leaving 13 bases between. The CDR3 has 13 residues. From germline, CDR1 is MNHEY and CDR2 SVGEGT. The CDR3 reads CASSYSGRGLLHF. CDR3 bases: TGTGCCAGCAGTTACTCGGGGAGAGGTTTGCTCCACTTT.

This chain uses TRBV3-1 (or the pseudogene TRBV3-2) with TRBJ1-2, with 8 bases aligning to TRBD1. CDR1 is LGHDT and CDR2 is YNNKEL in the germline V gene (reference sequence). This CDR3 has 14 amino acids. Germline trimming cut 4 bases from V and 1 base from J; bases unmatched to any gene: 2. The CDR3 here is CASSPTGDNYGYTF. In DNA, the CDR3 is TGTGCCAGCAGCCCGACAGGGGATAACTATGGCTACACCTTC.

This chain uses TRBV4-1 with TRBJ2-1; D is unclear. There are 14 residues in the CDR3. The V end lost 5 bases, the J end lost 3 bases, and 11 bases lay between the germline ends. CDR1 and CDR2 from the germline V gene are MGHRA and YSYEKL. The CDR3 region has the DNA TGCGCCAGCAGCGTGAGCCCCGGCTACAATGAGCAGTTCTTC. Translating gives CASSVSPGYNEQFF.

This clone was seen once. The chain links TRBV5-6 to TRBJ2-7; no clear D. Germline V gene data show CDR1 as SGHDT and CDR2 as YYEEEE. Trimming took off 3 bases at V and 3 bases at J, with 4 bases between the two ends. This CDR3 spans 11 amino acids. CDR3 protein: CASSSYYEQYF. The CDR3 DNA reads TGTGCCAGCAGCTCCTACTACGAGCAGTACTTC.

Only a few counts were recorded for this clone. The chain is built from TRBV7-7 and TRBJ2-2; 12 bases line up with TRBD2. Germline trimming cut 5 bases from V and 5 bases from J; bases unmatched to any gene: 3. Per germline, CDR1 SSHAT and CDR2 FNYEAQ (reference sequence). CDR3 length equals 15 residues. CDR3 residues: CASSPLAGGTGELFF. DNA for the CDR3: TGTGCCAGCAGCCCGCTAGCGGGGGGGACCGGGGAGCTGTTTTTT.

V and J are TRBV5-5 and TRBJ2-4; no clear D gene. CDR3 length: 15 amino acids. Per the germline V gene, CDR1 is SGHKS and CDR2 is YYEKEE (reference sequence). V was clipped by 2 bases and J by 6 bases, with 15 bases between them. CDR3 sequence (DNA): TGTGCCAGCAGCTTCGAATTAGCCTCCAGAAACATTCAGTACTTC. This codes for CASSFELASRNIQYF.

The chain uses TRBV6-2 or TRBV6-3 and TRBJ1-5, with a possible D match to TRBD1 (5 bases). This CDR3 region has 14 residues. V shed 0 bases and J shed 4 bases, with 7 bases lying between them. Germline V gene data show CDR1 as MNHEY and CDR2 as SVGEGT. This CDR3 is CASSYSAGNQPQHF. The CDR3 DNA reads TGTGCCAGCAGTTACTCGGCAGGGAATCAGCCCCAGCATTTT.

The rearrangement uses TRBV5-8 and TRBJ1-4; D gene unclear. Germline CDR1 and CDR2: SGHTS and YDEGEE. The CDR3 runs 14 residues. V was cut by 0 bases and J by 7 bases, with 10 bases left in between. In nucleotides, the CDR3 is TGTGCCAGCAGCTTGGGGGAGACGCGTGAAAAACTGTTTTTT. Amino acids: CASSLGETREKLFF.

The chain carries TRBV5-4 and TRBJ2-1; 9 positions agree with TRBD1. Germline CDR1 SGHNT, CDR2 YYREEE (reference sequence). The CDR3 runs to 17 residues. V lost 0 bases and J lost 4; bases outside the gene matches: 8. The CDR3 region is CASSLGGTGTGYNEQFF. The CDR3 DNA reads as TGTGCCAGCAGCTTGGGGGGAACCGGGACAGGGTACAATGAGCAGTTCTTC.

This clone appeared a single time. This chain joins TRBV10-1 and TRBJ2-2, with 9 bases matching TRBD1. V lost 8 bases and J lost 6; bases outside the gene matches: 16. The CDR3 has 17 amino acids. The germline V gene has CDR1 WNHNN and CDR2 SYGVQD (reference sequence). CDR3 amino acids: CASFTQKDRGLAGELFF. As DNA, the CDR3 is TGCGCCAGCTTTACTCAAAAGGACAGGGGCCTAGCCGGGGAGCTGTTTTTT.

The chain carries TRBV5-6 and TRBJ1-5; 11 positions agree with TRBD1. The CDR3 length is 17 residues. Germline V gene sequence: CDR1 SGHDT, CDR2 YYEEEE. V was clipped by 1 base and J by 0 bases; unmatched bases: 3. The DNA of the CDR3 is TGTGCCAGCAGCTTGTGGACAGGGGGCCGTAGCAATCAGCCCCAGCATTTT. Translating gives CASSLWTGGRSNQPQHF.

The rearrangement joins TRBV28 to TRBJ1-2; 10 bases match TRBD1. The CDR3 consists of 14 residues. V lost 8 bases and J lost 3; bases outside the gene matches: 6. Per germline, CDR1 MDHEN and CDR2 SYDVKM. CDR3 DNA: TGTGCCAGCCTAGACAGGGGGCGCGACTATGGCTACACCTTC. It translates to CASLDRGRDYGYTF.